A single sample is the source of the 21 T cell receptor beta chains below, sequenced in a study of control samples from healthy donors and cancer patients. The assay was immunoSEQ multiplex PCR, and TCRdb's table has in-frame clones only and misses some. Here the sample spans some 130,000 clones, roughly 91% being singletons. The sequencing sample was made of PBMCs. These receptors originate from a man aged 45 to 65 with head and neck cancer.

This sequence joins TRBV3-1 (or the pseudogene TRBV3-2) and TRBJ2-7, with D hard to call. The CDR3 consists of 15 residues. Per the germline V gene, CDR1 is LGHDT and CDR2 is YNNKEL (reference sequence). Trimming removed 0 bases from V and 3 bases from J, with 12 bases in between. CDR3 nucleotide sequence: TGTGCCAGCAGCCAAGATTCGGTGGTGATCTACGAGCAGTACTTC. This gives the protein CASSQDSVVIYEQYF.

The chain combines TRBV19 with TRBJ1-1; the D is unclear. The CDR3 extends over 13 amino acids. With 3 bases removed from V and 0 bases from J, the gap between germline ends came to 5 bases. Germline lookup yields CDR1 LNHDA and CDR2 SQIVND (reference sequence). The CDR3 bases are TGTGCCAGTAGTATGGGGTTGAACACTGAAGCTTTCTTT. Protein product: CASSMGLNTEAFF.

This chain links TRBV19 with TRBJ2-1; 7 bases agree with TRBD1. The V and J ends lost 2 bases and 7 bases, in that order; junction bases with no gene match: 11. There are 16 residues in the CDR3. Per germline, CDR1 LNHDA and CDR2 SQIVND (reference sequence). CDR3 region: CASSISSRGSRNEQFF. For the CDR3, the DNA is TGTGCCAGTAGTATATCCTCCAGGGGGAGCAGGAATGAGCAGTTCTTC.

The rearrangement uses TRBV5-4 and TRBJ2-2; a weak D match, TRBD1 (6 bases). This CDR3 spans 15 amino acids. Germline V gene lookup returns CDR1 SGHNT and CDR2 YYREEE (reference sequence). V dropped 4 bases and J dropped 6 bases, with 16 bases sitting between them. CDR3 nucleotides: TGTGCCAGCAGCCCCCCGGGACAATTCTCCGGGGAGCTGTTTTTT. It encodes CASSPPGQFSGELFF.

The chain employs TRBV28 and TRBJ2-7; D is uncertain. Deletions cut 6 bases from V and 3 bases from J, with 12 bases between. The CDR3 spans 13 residues. The germline CDR1 and CDR2 sequences are MDHEN and SYDVKM. Here the CDR3 reads CASSRPPLYEQYF. CDR3 bases: TGTGCCAGCAGCCGACCTCCCCTCTACGAGCAGTACTTC.

The CDR3 reads CASSLFGTQETQYF. DNA of the CDR3: TGTGCCAGCAGTCTCTTTGGGACTCAAGAGACCCAGTACTTC. V usage is TRBV3-1 (or the pseudogene TRBV3-2) and J usage is TRBJ2-5; a possible D gene is TRBD2 (6 bases). CDR1 is LGHDT, CDR2 YNNKEL, per germline (reference sequence). Trimming pared 6 bases from V and 2 bases from J, leaving 13 bases between. CDR3 length: 14 residues.

This clone was observed a single time. This chain uses TRBV5-1 with TRBJ2-1; 9 nucleotides match TRBD1. Germline trimming cut 4 bases from V and 7 bases from J; bases unmatched to any gene: 3. Germline V lookup: CDR1 SGHRS, CDR2 YFSETQ. The CDR3 runs to 13 residues. CDR3: CASSIGQGNEQFF. The CDR3 DNA sequence: TGCGCCAGCAGCATCGGACAGGGGAATGAGCAGTTCTTC.

This chain links TRBV7-2 with TRBJ1-5; tentative D call: TRBD1 (5 bases). CDR1 is SGHTA, CDR2 FQGNSA, per germline. The ends were cut back, 5 bases at V and 10 bases at J, with 18 bases in the middle. This CDR3 contains 14 residues. CDR3: CASSQDSSPRPQHF. CDR3 DNA sequence: TGTGCCAGCAGCCAAGACAGCTCCCCTAGACCCCAGCATTTT.

This sequence joins TRBV7-2 and TRBJ2-1; the match to TRBD2 covers 7 bases. Germline CDR1 and CDR2: SGHTA and FQGNSA. V gave up 5 bases and J gave up 4 bases; unmatched junction bases: 17. CDR3 size: 18 residues. The CDR3 reads CASSPKGVAGPQYNEQFF. The CDR3 DNA reads TGTGCCAGCAGCCCCAAAGGGGTAGCGGGTCCTCAATACAATGAGCAGTTCTTC.

The genes are TRBV6-2 or TRBV6-3 and TRBJ1-3; TRBD1 might be the D (5 bases). Germline CDR1 and CDR2: MNHEY and SVGEGT. Trimming shortened V by 0 bases and J by 0 bases, and 9 bases separated the two germline ends. This CDR3 is 16 amino acids long. The CDR3 protein is CASSYSGRRSGNTIYF. The CDR3 region has the DNA TGTGCCAGCAGTTACTCGGGACGGCGCTCTGGAAACACCATATATTTT.

The chain employs TRBV30 and TRBJ1-5, with a tentative D call TRBD1 (5 bases). Germline lookup yields CDR1 GTSNPN and CDR2 SVGIG (reference sequence). Trimming removed 2 bases at V and 4 bases at J, with 9 bases between. This CDR3 spans 13 amino acids. Here the CDR3 DNA reads TGTGCCTGGAGTCGACAGACGAATCAGCCCCAGCATTTT. Protein product: CAWSRQTNQPQHF. The variable domain in full, with the rest retrieved from reference TRBV30 and TRBJ1-5, is SQTIHQWPATLVQPVGSPLSLECTVEGTSNPNLYWYRQAAGRGLQLLFYSVGIGQISSEVPQNLSASRPQDRQFILSSKKLLLSDSGFYLCAWSRQTNQPQHFGDGTRLSIL.

Concerning this clone: At one boundary the junction diverges from the germline segment, which might be a read error. This chain links TRBV4-3 with TRBJ1-1, with D unresolved. The CDR3 is 15 amino acids. Germline V CDR1 and CDR2: LGHNA, YSLEER. This CDR3 is CASSQEVLVNTGAFF. The CDR3 bases are TGCGCCAGCAGCCAAGAGGTGTTGGTGAACACTGGAGCTTTCTTT.

The J gene is TRBJ1-1, the V gene TRBV7-9; the D is unclear. The CDR3 contains 14 residues. Trimming took 3 bases from V and 4 from J, leaving 12 bases between them. Germline V lookup: CDR1 SEHNR, CDR2 FQNEAQ (reference sequence). The CDR3 DNA sequence: TGTGCCAGCAGCTTTAAAGACAAGGGCACTGAAGCTTTCTTT. Translating gives CASSFKDKGTEAFF.

The chain carries TRBV7-8 and TRBJ2-5, with 8 bases that match TRBD2. The germline CDR1 and CDR2 sequences are SGHVS and FQNEAQ. With 5 bases clipped from V and 4 bases from J, the junction kept 9 bases outside the gene matches. The CDR3 has 15 amino acids. Here the CDR3 reads CASSPSGGPGETQYF. CDR3 nucleotides: TGTGCCAGCAGCCCCTCGGGGGGGCCGGGAGAGACCCAGTACTTC.

V is TRBV7-3 and J is TRBJ2-3; TRBD1 is a possible D gene (5 bases). V lost 1 base to trimming and J lost 1 base, with 6 bases between them. The germline gives CDR1 SGHTA, CDR2 FQGTGA. This CDR3 has 14 amino acids. The CDR3 sequence: CASSLSRGTDTQYF. In DNA form, the CDR3 reads TGTGCCAGCAGCTTAAGCAGGGGCACAGATACGCAGTATTTT.

The CDR3 DNA sequence: TGTGCCAGCTTGGGACGGGAGACTGATGGCTACACCTTC. Its translation: CASLGRETDGYTF. The chain has TRBV18 and TRBJ1-2, with D tentatively TRBD1 (5 bases). V was pared by 7 bases and J by 6 bases, with 15 bases between. Germline lookup yields CDR1 KGHSH and CDR2 LQKENI. This CDR3 contains 13 residues.

The J gene is TRBJ1-2, the V gene TRBV19; 8 nucleotides align to TRBD1. The junction had 7 bases not matched to a gene; V was cut back by 3 bases and J by 7 bases. Germline-derived CDR1 and CDR2 are LNHDA and SQIVND (reference sequence). The CDR3 loop spans 14 amino acids. In DNA, the CDR3 is TGTGCCAGTAGTATTTCAGGGGGCGTCTCTGGCTACACCTTC. It encodes CASSISGGVSGYTF.

The CDR3 region is CASSGRDREYEQYF. The CDR3 nucleotides are TGTGCCAGCAGCGGCCGGGACAGAGAGTACGAGCAGTACTTC. J is TRBJ2-7 and V is TRBV9, with 7 nucleotides matching TRBD1. CDR3 length: 14 amino acids. Trimming took 3 bases from V and 4 from J; bases not matched to a gene: 7. The V gene's germline CDR1 is SGDLS and CDR2 YYNGEE.

The chain has TRBV4-1 and TRBJ2-6, with 9 nucleotides matching TRBD1. This CDR3 is 17 amino acids long. Germline V gives CDR1 MGHRA, CDR2 YSYEKL. The trim removed 1 base at V and 3 bases at J, leaving 4 bases unmatched. The CDR3 DNA sequence: TGCGCCAGCAGCCAAGGACAGGGGGGTCGTGGGGCCAACGTCCTGACTTTC. It translates to CASSQGQGGRGANVLTF.

The rearrangement joins TRBV28 to TRBJ1-5; D perhaps matches TRBD1 (5 bases). The CDR3 sequence is 13 residues long. Trimming took off 6 bases at V and 6 bases at J, with 12 bases between the two ends. Germline V CDR1 and CDR2: MDHEN, SYDVKM. In DNA, the CDR3 is TGTGCCAGCAGCAGGGTTTCAGGTCAGCCCCAGCATTTT. This gives the protein CASSRVSGQPQHF.

The chain has TRBV18 and TRBJ1-1; 11 positions match TRBD1. V gave up 3 bases and J gave up 2 bases; unmatched junction bases: 14. Germline CDR1 KGHSH, CDR2 LQKENI. The length of the CDR3 is 19 residues. CDR3 residues: CASSPVSGRDRGLNTEAFF. CDR3 DNA sequence: TGTGCCAGCTCACCGGTCTCTGGCCGGGACAGGGGGTTAAACACTGAAGCTTTCTTT.